This T cell receptor beta chain was identified during a study of response to subunit inactivated influenza vaccine. One entry per CDR3 protein, called by TCRdb with MiXCR from the RT-PCR reads. In the table there are more than 150,000 distinct CDR3 sequences, around 11% of which are singletons. J gave up 3 bases and V 0 bases, and 3 bases lay outside the gene matches. Germline V CDR1 and CDR2: LGHNA, YSLEER. The CDR3 consists of 16 residues. In this sample, this clonotype turned up many times. What it binds is not known. Study conclusions and caveats: Only a handful of new T cells, the authors suggested, are recruited with each seasonal influenza vaccination.

This clonotype was obtained from a man in his fifties or sixties who received an inactivated influenza vaccine. Sample: CD8+ T cells sorted from PBMCs, taken 23 months after vaccination. This chain joins TRBV4-3 and TRBJ2-1; 9 bases fit TRBD1. The CDR3 loop reads CASSQDWDRVYNEQFF. In DNA form, the CDR3 reads TGCGCCAGCAGCCAAGATTGGGACAGGGTCTACAATGAGCAGTTCTTC.